This T cell receptor beta chain was recorded in a study of beta chain features in type 1 diabetes. The CDR3 consists of 11 residues. V was trimmed by 4 bases and J by 6 bases, leaving 8 bases between them. The germline CDR1 and CDR2 sequences are SGHRS and YFSETQ. What was sequenced were expressed TCRB transcripts, since all of the isolated RNA had been reverse transcribed. Profiled with immunoSEQ multiplex PCR; TCRdb holds only in-frame clones, not every one. Among about 160,000 clones listed, under 9.5% were seen once. Worth noting for this clone: What it binds is not known.

Findings and limits, study-wide: Shortening that was moderate but significant affected the TCRB CDR3s of Type 1 diabetes patients in all four CD4+ subsets.

The sample comprised central memory CD4+ T cells from blood. The TCR comes from a man younger than 35 with type 1 diabetes. The V gene is TRBV5-1, the J gene TRBJ2-7, with D possibly matching TRBD2 (5 bases). CDR3 coding DNA: TGCGCCAGCAGCCTAACTAGCGAGCAGTACTTC. Residues: CASSLTSEQYF.